Presented here are 6 T cell receptor beta chains from one specimen sequenced in a study of blood T cell repertoires in COVID-19. TCRdb keeps only in-frame clones here, not all; method: immunoSEQ multiplex PCR. The data show approximately 150,000 clones, roughly 84% seen once. Sequencing was carried out using PBMCs or T cells enriched from blood (not recorded which). The receptors shown here come from a man in his 70s who had been exposed to COVID-19.

The rearrangement uses TRBV6-2 or TRBV6-3 and TRBJ2-1, with TRBD1 matching 10 bases. V lost 5 bases, J lost 4 bases, and 5 bases stayed unmatched. Germline loops: CDR1 MNHEY, CDR2 SVGEGT. The CDR3 runs 15 residues. The CDR3 loop reads CASSRQGAEYNEQFF. The CDR3 DNA follows: TGTGCCAGCAGTCGACAGGGGGCGGAGTACAATGAGCAGTTCTTC.

This clone has only a few counts. This chain joins TRBV11-2 and TRBJ2-7; 7 bases fit TRBD1. CDR1 is SGHAT and CDR2 is FQNNGV in the germline V gene. J gave up 4 bases and V 1 base, and 7 bases lay outside the gene matches. This CDR3 comprises 15 residues. The DNA for the CDR3 is TGTGCCAGCAGCTTAGGTTCAGGGGGTAAATACGAGCAGTACTTC. The encoded protein is CASSLGSGGKYEQYF.

The rearrangement uses TRBV6-2 or TRBV6-3 and TRBJ2-7, with unresolved D. Germline V gene lookup returns CDR1 MNHEY and CDR2 SVGEGT. The V end lost 4 bases, the J end lost 6 bases, and 7 bases lay between the germline ends. CDR3 size: 11 residues. CDR3 coding DNA: TGTGCCAGCAGTTCTCACGGCGAGCAGTACTTC. Protein sequence: CASSSHGEQYF.

This rearrangement joins TRBV30 to TRBJ2-7, with D possibly matching TRBD2 (6 bases). CDR3 length equals 12 residues. CDR1 GTSNPN and CDR2 SVGIG come from the germline V gene (reference sequence). Trimming removed 1 base from V and 2 bases from J, with 6 bases in between. CDR3 amino acids: CAWSGGAYEQYF. CDR3 coding DNA: TGTGCCTGGAGTGGCGGGGCCTACGAGCAGTACTTC.

The chain carries TRBV29-1 and TRBJ2-7; D ambiguous. CDR3 size: 13 residues. Trimming stripped 4 bases from V and 1 base from J, with 11 bases between. The germline gives CDR1 SQVTM, CDR2 ANQGSEA. In DNA, the CDR3 is TGCAGCGTTGTAAGCACAGAGTCCTACGAGCAGTACTTC. Protein sequence: CSVVSTESYEQYF.

This clone appeared once. DNA for the CDR3: TGCGCCAGCAGCCTGGACAGGATGGGTACTGAAGCTTTCTTT. It translates to CASSLDRMGTEAFF. The V gene is TRBV5-1, the J gene TRBJ1-1, with TRBD1 matching 7 bases. V was pared by 4 bases and J by 5 bases, with 8 bases of the junction left unmatched. CDR1 and CDR2 from the germline V gene are SGHRS and YFSETQ. The CDR3 runs to 14 residues.